This passage covers 22 T cell receptor beta chains from one sample sequenced in a study of memory CD8 T cells in hepatitis C reinfection. The assay was immunoSEQ multiplex PCR, and TCRdb's table has in-frame clones only and misses some. The data hold 45,000 to 65,000 clones, with 89% observed a single time. Time point denoted: pre-reinfection, 55 to 20 weeks before reinfection detection. Sorted cells were sequenced directly ex vivo without any in vitro expansion. The sample comprised naive CD8+ T cells sorted from blood. These receptors were collected from a man younger than 35 with hepatitis C virus infection.

The chain uses TRBV7-2 and TRBJ2-3; possibly TRBD2 for D (5 bases). Germline values: CDR1 SGHTA, CDR2 FQGNSA. V lost 3 bases and J lost 0, with 16 bases in between. The CDR3 length is 17 residues. CDR3: CASSFRVLGPSTDTQYF. The CDR3 DNA reads as TGTGCCAGCAGCTTCCGGGTACTAGGCCCTAGCACAGATACGCAGTATTTT. Full variable domain (rest looked up from reference TRBV7-2 and TRBJ2-3): GAGVSQSPSNKVTEKGKDVELRCDPISGHTALYWYRQSLGQGLEFLIYFQGNSAPDKSGLPSDRFSAERTGGSVSTLTIQRTQQEDSAVYLCASSFRVLGPSTDTQYFGPGTRLTVL.

This chain joins TRBV27 and TRBJ2-2; D possibly corresponds to TRBD2 (6 bases). This CDR3 is built from 15 residues. Germline CDR1 MNHEY, CDR2 SMNVEV (reference sequence). V dropped 2 bases and J dropped 4 bases, with 11 bases sitting between them. The CDR3 loop is CASSLSGLGTGELFF. The DNA of the CDR3 is TGTGCCAGCAGTTTAAGCGGGCTCGGCACCGGGGAGCTGTTTTTT.

CDR3 in DNA: TGCAGCGTTGAGAGCTGGGCCAAGAGCTCCTACAATGAGCAGTTCTTC. This sequence encodes CSVESWAKSSYNEQFF. The chain couples TRBV29-1 to TRBJ2-1; D ambiguous. The CDR3 sequence is 16 residues long. The V gene lost 3 bases and the J gene lost 0 bases, with 15 bases spanning the gap. Germline CDR1 reads SQVTM; CDR2 reads ANQGSEA.

This rearrangement joins TRBV10-3 to TRBJ1-1; 12 bases match TRBD1. This CDR3 has 14 residues. The J segment lost 3 bases and the V segment lost 6 bases, leaving 2 bases of the junction unmatched. The germline V gene encodes CDR1 ENHRY and CDR2 SYGVKD. The chain's CDR3 is CAISRDRGHTEAFF. CDR3 DNA sequence: TGTGCCATCAGCCGGGACAGGGGGCACACTGAAGCTTTCTTT.

The genes are TRBV13 and TRBJ2-3; a weak D match, TRBD2 (6 bases). V lost 1 base and J lost 10, with 18 bases in between. The CDR3 is made up of 15 amino acids. CDR1 PRHDT and CDR2 FYEKMQ come from the germline V gene (reference sequence). Here the CDR3 reads CASSLAGRGWGPQYF. CDR3 DNA: TGTGCCAGCAGCTTAGCGGGGCGGGGTTGGGGCCCGCAGTATTTT.

The J gene is TRBJ2-2, the V gene TRBV7-8, with a possible D match to TRBD2 (6 bases). This CDR3 is 15 amino acids long. Germline V gene lookup returns CDR1 SGHVS and CDR2 FQNEAQ. The germline V and J ends were trimmed by 2 bases and 2 bases, with 9 bases remaining between them. The CDR3 region is CASSLWGTNTGELFF. CDR3 bases: TGTGCCAGCAGCTTATGGGGGACTAACACCGGGGAGCTGTTTTTT.

J is TRBJ1-1 and V is TRBV11-2; TRBD1 agrees at 8 bases. The CDR3 length is 15 residues. The V gene's germline CDR1 is SGHAT and CDR2 FQNNGV. V lost 1 base, J lost 4 bases, and 5 bases stayed unmatched. The CDR3 DNA reads as TGTGCCAGCAGCTTAGCAGGGGGCTTGGGCACTGAAGCTTTCTTT. Protein sequence: CASSLAGGLGTEAFF.

J is TRBJ1-1 and V is TRBV29-1; tentative D call: TRBD1 (6 bases). The germline V gene encodes CDR1 SQVTM and CDR2 ANQGSEA. The CDR3 consists of 16 residues. Trimming removed 6 bases at V and 6 bases at J, with 26 bases between. The CDR3 reads CSVLTVEGVVSAEAFF. The CDR3 DNA is TGCAGCGTACTAACCGTTGAGGGGGTGGTCTCCGCTGAAGCTTTCTTT. Full variable domain (outside the CDR3, taken from reference TRBV29-1 and TRBJ1-1): SAVISQKPSRDICQRGTSLTIQCQVDSQVTMMFWYRQQPGQSLTLIATANQGSEATYESGFVIDKFPISRPNLTFSTLTVSNMSPEDSSIYLCSVLTVEGVVSAEAFFGQGTRLTVV.

Only a few counts were recorded for this clone. The rearrangement uses TRBV9 and TRBJ2-5; a possible D gene is TRBD2 (6 bases). The CDR3 has 14 residues. The V gene lost 3 bases and the J gene lost 4 bases, with 13 bases spanning the gap. Germline V gene data show CDR1 as SGDLS and CDR2 as YYNGEE. The CDR3 DNA follows: TGTGCCAGCAGCGGAAAAACGGAGGGAGAGACCCAGTACTTC. It yields the protein CASSGKTEGETQYF.

The rearrangement joins TRBV5-1 to TRBJ2-5, with 9 bases fitting TRBD2. Germline V CDR1 and CDR2: SGHRS, YFSETQ. The V and J ends lost 5 bases and 2 bases, in that order; junction bases with no gene match: 7. The CDR3 runs to 15 residues. The CDR3: CASSMGGGVQETQYF. CDR3 DNA: TGCGCCAGCAGTATGGGCGGGGGGGTACAAGAGACCCAGTACTTC.

The gene calls are TRBV5-5 and TRBJ2-3; D perhaps matches TRBD2 (5 bases). CDR3 length: 14 residues. The germline CDR1 and CDR2 sequences are SGHKS and YYEKEE (reference sequence). V dropped 0 bases and J dropped 5 bases, with 10 bases sitting between them. The CDR3 nucleotides read TGTGCCAGCAGCTTGGAACTAGACGTAGATACGCAGTATTTT. Encoded protein: CASSLELDVDTQYF.

The chain is built from TRBV5-1 and TRBJ2-6, with no clear D. Trimming shortened V by 0 bases and J by 0 bases, and 13 bases separated the two germline ends. The CDR3 covers 18 residues. Germline V lookup: CDR1 SGHRS, CDR2 YFSETQ. The CDR3 loop is CASSLEILSLSGANVLTF. The CDR3 DNA reads TGCGCCAGCAGCTTGGAGATATTAAGCCTCTCTGGGGCCAACGTCCTGACTTTC.

The chain has TRBV27 and TRBJ2-1; a weak D match, TRBD1 (6 bases). The V end was cut by 2 bases, the J end by 9 bases, with 8 bases between. The CDR3 extends over 12 amino acids. The germline V gene encodes CDR1 MNHEY and CDR2 SMNVEV (reference sequence). The CDR3 DNA is TGTGCCAGCAGTTTAGGGGGCGGTGAGCAGTTCTTC. It translates to CASSLGGGEQFF.

V is TRBV19 and J is TRBJ2-3; TRBD1 matches 9 bases. CDR1 and CDR2 (germline): LNHDA, SQIVND (reference sequence). The CDR3 totals 14 residues. The V gene end was trimmed by 5 bases and the J gene end by 3 bases; junction bases not matched to a gene: 3. CDR3 protein: CASSETGGTDTQYF. The CDR3, as DNA: TGTGCCAGTAGTGAGACAGGGGGGACAGATACGCAGTATTTT.

This rearrangement joins TRBV7-9 to TRBJ1-1, with D uncertain. V shed 5 bases and J shed 4 bases, with 17 bases lying between them. Germline V gives CDR1 SEHNR, CDR2 FQNEAQ (reference sequence). The CDR3 loop spans 15 amino acids. DNA for the CDR3: TGTGCCAGCAGCGTAGGACCGGTGGGGAGCACTGAAGCTTTCTTT. The encoded protein is CASSVGPVGSTEAFF.

The J gene is TRBJ2-1, the V gene TRBV19, with D tentatively TRBD2 (6 bases). Looked up from germline, CDR1 is LNHDA and CDR2 is SQIVND (reference sequence). Between the trimmed V and J ends, which lost 3 bases and 3 bases, there was a span of 18 bases. The CDR3 is 17 residues long. The DNA of the CDR3 is TGTGCCAGTAGTATGATTCTGGAGGGAGAAGGCTACAATGAGCAGTTCTTC. Its protein is CASSMILEGEGYNEQFF.

The sample holds a few counts of this clone. This chain connects TRBV5-1 to TRBJ2-2; 7 nucleotides align to TRBD1. Trimming removed 6 bases from V and 0 bases from J; junction bases left unmatched: 5. Per the germline V gene, CDR1 is SGHRS and CDR2 is YFSETQ. CDR3 length: 15 amino acids. The CDR3 nucleotides are TGCGCCAGCACACTCGGACAGGCGAACACCGGGGAGCTGTTTTTT. Residues: CASTLGQANTGELFF.

The rearrangement links TRBV15 to TRBJ2-5, with D unclear. The J call is uncertain, as TRBJ2-7 better fits the DNA end. From germline, CDR1 is LNHNV and CDR2 YYDKDF (reference sequence). CDR3 length: 12 amino acids. In nucleotides, the CDR3 is TGTGCCACCAGCATCGCCCGAAACGAGCAGTACTTC. Amino acids: CATSIARNEQYF.

The gene calls are TRBV11-2 and TRBJ2-3; TRBD1 aligns across 7 bases. This CDR3 is 15 amino acids long. Germline V gene data show CDR1 as SGHAT and CDR2 as FQNNGV. V dropped 5 bases and J dropped 2; count of bases not matched to a gene: 7. The CDR3 here is CASSPGTEITDTQYF. CDR3 sequence (DNA): TGTGCCAGCAGCCCTGGGACAGAGATCACAGATACGCAGTATTTT.

The rearrangement uses TRBV4-1 and TRBJ2-7; TRBD1 agrees at 7 bases. Germline values: CDR1 MGHRA, CDR2 YSYEKL. V lost 1 base to trimming and J lost 2 bases; unmatched junction nucleotides: 5. The CDR3 covers 15 residues. This CDR3 reads CASSQVGTETYEQYF. CDR3 in DNA: TGCGCCAGCAGCCAAGTGGGGACAGAAACCTACGAGCAGTACTTC.

This clone was observed a handful of times. The rearrangement links TRBV4-1 to TRBJ1-5; D call uncertain. Per the germline V gene, CDR1 is MGHRA and CDR2 is YSYEKL. The V end was cut by 0 bases, the J end by 3 bases, with 12 bases between. CDR3 size: 16 residues. The DNA of the CDR3 is TGCGCCAGCAGCCAAGAATCTCCTGCGGACAATCAGCCCCAGCATTTT. Translated, it gives CASSQESPADNQPQHF.

The chain links TRBV7-6 to TRBJ2-2; D remains unclear. The CDR3 runs to 13 residues. V was shortened by 0 bases and J by 5 bases, with 4 bases between the two germline ends. The V gene's germline CDR1 is SGHVS and CDR2 FNYEAQ. CDR3 sequence: CASSLARTGELFF. CDR3 DNA: TGTGCCAGCAGCTTAGCCCGGACCGGGGAGCTGTTTTTT.